A single sample is the source of the 2 T cell receptor beta chains below, sequenced in a study of read filtering for tumor transcriptome and immune sequencing. The library was built from about 0.4 ug RNA with molecular barcoded adaptors for alpha/delta and beta/gamma chains. TCRdb passed the reads through MiXCR, listing each CDR3 protein once. The table shows 30,000 to 40,000 distinct CDR3 sequences, with 12% to 15% occurring only once. Sequenced input: a population of CD138-negative cells sorted from bone marrow. All receptors derive from a donor aged 40 or older with multiple myeloma.

The chain joins TRBV5-5 to TRBJ1-1, with D unclear. The germline CDR1 and CDR2 sequences are SGHKS and YYEKEE (reference sequence). This CDR3 region has 13 residues. The V and J ends lost 0 bases and 7 bases respectively, with 10 bases between them. The chain's CDR3 is CASSLAPRYEAFF. The DNA for the CDR3 is TGTGCCAGCAGCTTGGCCCCCAGGTATGAAGCTTTCTTT.

On this clonotype itself: This likely traces to a read error, being one base from a far larger clone. V is TRBV6-5 and J is TRBJ2-3; D perhaps matches TRBD1 (6 bases). Germline values: CDR1 MNHEY, CDR2 SVGAGI. V lost 2 bases and J lost 4, with 13 bases in between. CDR3 length equals 15 residues. CDR3 amino acids: CASSYGTLRPDTQYF. CDR3 bases: TGTGCCAGCAGTTACGGGACACTGCGCCCAGATACGCAGTATTTT.